The 21 T cell receptor beta chains below come from one sample, sequenced in a study of cytomegalovirus exposure and HLA in healthy donors. The study ran its PCR with 60 Vbeta and 13 Jbeta primers. Sequencing used immunoSEQ multiplex PCR; TCRdb keeps in-frame clones, though not all of them. Of about 99,000 clones listed, around two thirds are singletons. Material for sequencing was PBMCs. The receptors were gathered from a woman aged 45-65 years in good health and CMV-seronegative.

This clone was observed a single time. J is TRBJ2-7 and V is TRBV5-4, with D perhaps TRBD2 (5 bases). CDR1 is SGHNT, CDR2 YYREEE, per germline (reference sequence). Trimming stripped 4 bases from V and 0 bases from J, with 8 bases between. The CDR3 is 13 residues long. CDR3 coding DNA: TGTGCCAGCAGCCGTGGGAGCTCCTACGAGCAGTACTTC. Translated: CASSRGSSYEQYF.

The chain is built from TRBV10-3 and TRBJ2-1, with 11 bases identical to TRBD1. The V gene's germline CDR1 is ENHRY and CDR2 SYGVKD. With 0 bases clipped from V and 6 bases from J, the junction kept 4 bases outside the gene matches. The CDR3 extends over 16 amino acids. The CDR3, as DNA: TGTGCCATCAGTGAGTCGACGGGACAGGGGGTCAATGAGCAGTTCTTC. Protein product: CAISESTGQGVNEQFF.

The chain employs TRBV13 and TRBJ2-7, with D possibly being TRBD2 (6 bases). Trimming cost V 1 base and J 6 bases, with 10 bases left between them. This CDR3 spans 13 amino acids. Germline loops: CDR1 PRHDT, CDR2 FYEKMQ (reference sequence). The CDR3 DNA follows: TGTGCCAGCAGCTTAGCCGGGAGCGTCGAGCAGTACTTC. Translated, it gives CASSLAGSVEQYF.

The rearrangement uses TRBV5-1 and TRBJ1-1; D gene ambiguous. The V end was cut by 4 bases, the J end by 0 bases, with 13 bases between. The germline V gene has CDR1 SGHRS and CDR2 YFSETQ. This CDR3 has 15 amino acids. CDR3 nucleotide sequence: TGCGCCAGCAGCCCGGACTTGGCGGTGAACACTGAAGCTTTCTTT. Amino acids: CASSPDLAVNTEAFF.

The chain recombines TRBV12-5 with TRBJ2-5, with 8 bases that match TRBD1. The CDR3 totals 15 residues. Germline CDR1 reads LGHNT; CDR2 reads FRNRAP. Trimming at V came to 3 bases and at J to 2 bases, leaving 5 bases not matched to a gene. CDR3 region: CASGFGGQVQETQYF. The DNA of the CDR3 is TGTGCTAGTGGTTTTGGGGGACAGGTACAAGAGACCCAGTACTTC. Filled out from reference TRBV12-5 and TRBJ2-5, the complete variable domain reads DARVTQTPRHKVTEMGQEVTMRCQPILGHNTVFWYRQTMMQGLELLAYFRNRAPLDDSGMPKDRFSAEMPDATLATLKIQPSEPRDSAVYFCASGFGGQVQETQYFGPGTRLLVL.

The genes are TRBV19 and TRBJ2-1; TRBD2 is a possible D gene (5 bases). V was pared by 5 bases and J by 6 bases, with 17 bases between. Germline lookup yields CDR1 LNHDA and CDR2 SQIVND (reference sequence). This CDR3 has 15 amino acids. CDR3 in amino acids: CASSVLGLAGNEQFF. CDR3 coding DNA: TGTGCCAGTAGTGTTCTTGGGCTAGCCGGCAATGAGCAGTTCTTC.

The chain carries TRBV21-1 and TRBJ1-5; the table gives TRBD1 as D, unverified against the DNA. TRBV21-1 has pseudogene status. This CDR3 has 13 residues. In DNA, the CDR3 is TGTGCCAGCAGCACCAGGGTCCCTCAGCCCCAGCATTTT. Its protein product is CASSTRVPQPQHF.

The chain couples TRBV7-9 to TRBJ2-5; 7 nucleotides agree with TRBD1. Looked up from germline, CDR1 is SEHNR and CDR2 is FQNEAQ (reference sequence). CDR3 size: 14 residues. The ends lost 5 bases at V and 4 bases at J; junction bases unmatched: 7. CDR3 sequence reads: CASSLTGVGETQYF. For the CDR3, the DNA is TGTGCCAGCAGCCTCACAGGGGTGGGAGAGACCCAGTACTTC.

This chain connects TRBV7-9 to TRBJ1-5; D unresolved. The CDR3 is made up of 13 amino acids. Germline assignment: CDR1 SEHNR and CDR2 FQNEAQ (reference sequence). Trimming stripped 5 bases from V and 4 bases from J, with 9 bases between. The CDR3 DNA reads as TGTGCCAGCAGCCAATCAGCGAATCAGCCCCAGCATTTT. Protein product: CASSQSANQPQHF.

The chain has TRBV19 and TRBJ1-5, with 7 bases that match TRBD1. From germline, CDR1 is LNHDA and CDR2 SQIVND (reference sequence). J lost 1 base, V lost 4 bases, and 4 bases had no gene match. This CDR3 region has 15 residues. This CDR3 is CASSRRQGSNQPQHF. CDR3 coding DNA: TGTGCCAGTAGTAGACGACAGGGAAGCAATCAGCCCCAGCATTTT.

The chain links TRBV4-1 to TRBJ2-1; 8 bases fit TRBD1. J was trimmed by 0 bases and V by 3 bases; bases with no gene match: 10. Looked up from germline, CDR1 is MGHRA and CDR2 is YSYEKL. The CDR3 is 18 amino acids. The CDR3 protein is CASSQVLRGPSSYNEQFF. In DNA form, the CDR3 reads TGCGCCAGCAGCCAGGTCCTCAGGGGGCCCAGCTCCTACAATGAGCAGTTCTTC.

This clone was observed once. V usage is TRBV14 and J usage is TRBJ1-2, with D possibly TRBD1 on 5 matching bases. The V end was cut by 1 base, the J end by 5 bases, with 14 bases between. The length of the CDR3 is 15 residues. Germline lookup yields CDR1 SGHDN and CDR2 FVKESK. The CDR3 here is CASSQVPRAWYGYTF. In DNA, the CDR3 is TGTGCCAGCAGCCAAGTCCCCAGGGCTTGGTATGGCTACACCTTC. The entire variable domain, with the rest obtained from reference TRBV14 and TRBJ1-2, is as follows: EAGVTQFPSHSVIEKGQTVTLRCDPISGHDNLYWYRRVMGKEIKFLLHFVKESKQDESGMPNNRFLAERTGGTYSTLKVQPAELEDSGVYFCASSQVPRAWYGYTFGSGTRLTVV.

V gene TRBV10-2 combines with J gene TRBJ2-7; 12 nucleotides match TRBD1. Germline CDR1 and CDR2: WSHSY and SAAADI. The CDR3 totals 17 residues. The trim removed 3 bases at V and 6 bases at J, leaving 12 bases unmatched. CDR3 DNA: TGCGCCAGCAGTGACATAGCCTCCGGGACAGGGGGCTCCGAGCAGTACTTC. This gives the protein CASSDIASGTGGSEQYF.

The chain has TRBV5-1 and TRBJ2-7, with 8 bases matching TRBD1. Germline V gene data show CDR1 as SGHRS and CDR2 as YFSETQ. The V gene end was trimmed by 5 bases and the J gene end by 2 bases; junction bases not matched to a gene: 9. This CDR3 has 15 amino acids. The DNA of the CDR3 is TGCGCCAGCAGACAATTGACAGGGGAGACCTACGAGCAGTACTTC. Translation gives CASRQLTGETYEQYF.

The chain couples TRBV28 to TRBJ1-2; TRBD1 matches at 8 bases. Germline V lookup: CDR1 MDHEN, CDR2 SYDVKM. The CDR3 length is 16 residues. V lost 6 bases and J lost 4; bases outside the gene matches: 13. In DNA form, the CDR3 reads TGTGCCAGCAGCACACAATTGGACAGGGAAGGCTATGGCTACACCTTC. Amino acids: CASSTQLDREGYGYTF.

This chain joins TRBV7-6 and TRBJ2-2; maybe TRBD1 (6 bases). The V end was cut by 5 bases, the J end by 4 bases, with 11 bases between. The CDR3 runs 14 residues. From germline, CDR1 is SGHVS and CDR2 FNYEAQ. The CDR3 nucleotides are TGTGCCAGCAGCCTACAGGGATTCACCGGGGAGCTGTTTTTT. It is translated as CASSLQGFTGELFF.

This chain joins TRBV2 and TRBJ2-1, with TRBD2 identical over 10 bases. The CDR3 covers 17 residues. CDR1 SNHLY and CDR2 FYNNEI come from the germline V gene. V trimming: 4 bases; J trimming: 5 bases; junction bases outside the gene matches: 11. CDR3 DNA: TGTGCCAGCAGTGTTAGGGTATCTAGCGGGGGAGACAATGAGCAGTTCTTC. Encoded protein: CASSVRVSSGGDNEQFF. The full variable domain, with the rest looked up from reference TRBV2 and TRBJ2-1, is EPEVTQTPSHQVTQMGQEVILRCVPISNHLYFYWYRQILGQKVEFLVSFYNNEISEKSEIFDDQFSVERPDGSNFTLKIRSTKLEDSAMYFCASSVRVSSGGDNEQFFGPGTRLTVL.

This sequence joins TRBV11-2 and TRBJ2-5; D remains unclear. From germline, CDR1 is SGHAT and CDR2 FQNNGV. CDR3 length: 14 amino acids. Between the trimmed V and J ends, which lost 0 bases and 5 bases, there was a span of 10 bases. The CDR3 DNA follows: TGTGCCAGCAGCTTAGAAGGAGCGCACGAGACCCAGTACTTC. Its protein is CASSLEGAHETQYF.

The chain joins TRBV5-1 to TRBJ2-7, with TRBD1 matching over 7 bases. Germline V lookup: CDR1 SGHRS, CDR2 YFSETQ. The CDR3 runs to 14 residues. Unmatched junction bases numbered 5, after V lost 3 bases and J lost 2 bases. CDR3 protein: CASSSRQGTYEQYF. In DNA, the CDR3 is TGCGCCAGCAGCTCACGACAGGGAACCTACGAGCAGTACTTC.

The chain employs TRBV10-2 and TRBJ2-5; possibly TRBD2 for D (5 bases). With 6 bases removed from V and 1 base from J, the gap between germline ends came to 15 bases. The germline CDR1 and CDR2 sequences are WSHSY and SAAADI. CDR3 size: 15 residues. CDR3 DNA sequence: TGCGCCAGCAGCGAGACTACCCAAATCCAAGAGACCCAGTACTTC. Translating gives CASSETTQIQETQYF.

This chain joins TRBV14 and TRBJ2-2; TRBD1 agrees at 9 bases. This CDR3 comprises 17 residues. V shed 1 base and J 4 bases; nucleotides not matched to a gene: 7. Germline lookup yields CDR1 SGHDN and CDR2 FVKESK. CDR3: CASSQGSGTGPTGELFF. The CDR3 DNA reads as TGTGCCAGCAGCCAAGGAAGTGGGACAGGGCCCACCGGGGAGCTGTTTTTT. Based on the CDR3 plus reference TRBV14 and TRBJ2-2, the full variable domain is EAGVTQFPSHSVIEKGQTVTLRCDPISGHDNLYWYRRVMGKEIKFLLHFVKESKQDESGMPNNRFLAERTGGTYSTLKVQPAELEDSGVYFCASSQGSGTGPTGELFFGEGSRLTVL.